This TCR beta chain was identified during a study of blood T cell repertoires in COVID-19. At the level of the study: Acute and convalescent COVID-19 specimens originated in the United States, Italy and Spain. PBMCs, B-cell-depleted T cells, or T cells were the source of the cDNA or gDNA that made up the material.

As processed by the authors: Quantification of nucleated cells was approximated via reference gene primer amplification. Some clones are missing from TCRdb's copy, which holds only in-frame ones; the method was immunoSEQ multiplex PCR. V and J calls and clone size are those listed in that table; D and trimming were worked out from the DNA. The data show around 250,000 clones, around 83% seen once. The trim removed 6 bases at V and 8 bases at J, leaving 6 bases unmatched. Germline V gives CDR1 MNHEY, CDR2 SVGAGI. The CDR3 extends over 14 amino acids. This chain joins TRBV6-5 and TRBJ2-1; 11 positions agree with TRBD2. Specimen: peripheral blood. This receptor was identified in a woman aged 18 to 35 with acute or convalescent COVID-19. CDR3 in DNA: TGTGCCAGCAGCCGACTAGCGGGAATCGATGAGCAGTTCTTC. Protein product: CASSRLAGIDEQFF.